Following are 17 T cell receptor beta chains from one sample sequenced in a study of T cell responses to AZD1222 COVID-19 vaccine (dated by TCRdb to 2020 to 2022). The sample's time point, from its label and the paper: baseline before first vaccination. The meaning of the sample's treatment or condition label: meningococcal conjugate vaccine given as trial control. The protocol used for the library was the immunoSEQ multiplex PCR assay. TCRdb retrieved this table from immuneACCESS and kept in-frame rearrangements only. Not all clones are present; in checked studies, unresolved V genes account for under half, and no reason is known for the remainder. Across this sample there are 45,000 to 55,000 clones, with around 85% seen only once. 20% of the sample belongs to the ten largest clones. The material sequenced was peripheral blood, taken on day 0 of MenACWY control vaccination. These receptors all stem from an adult in good health.

This rearrangement joins TRBV5-6 to TRBJ2-7; D might be TRBD2 (5 bases). Germline CDR1 reads SGHDT; CDR2 reads YYEEEE. The germline V and J ends were trimmed by 0 bases and 0 bases, with 16 bases remaining between them. The CDR3 totals 17 residues. The CDR3: CASSLEGYGETSYEQYF. DNA for the CDR3: TGTGCCAGCAGCTTGGAAGGGTACGGGGAGACCTCCTACGAGCAGTACTTC. Drawing the rest from reference TRBV5-6 and TRBJ2-7, the complete variable domain is DAGVTQSPTHLIKTRGQQVTLRCSPKSGHDTVSWYQQALGQGPQFIFQYYEEEERQRGNFPDRFSGHQFPNYSSELNVNALLLGDSALYLCASSLEGYGETSYEQYFGPGTRLTVT.

This chain links TRBV30 with TRBJ2-3; D is tentatively TRBD1 or TRBD2 (5 bases each). The germline V gene encodes CDR1 GTSNPN and CDR2 SVGIG (reference sequence). The CDR3 runs to 15 residues. Trimming took off 0 bases at V and 0 bases at J, with 10 bases between the two ends. The CDR3 is CAWSVGDASTDTQYF. The CDR3 DNA reads as TGTGCCTGGAGTGTGGGGGATGCCAGCACAGATACGCAGTATTTT.

This chain links TRBV11-2 with TRBJ2-5; D call uncertain. CDR3 length: 13 amino acids. The germline gives CDR1 SGHAT, CDR2 FQNNGV. V dropped 0 bases and J dropped 2 bases, with 4 bases sitting between them. The CDR3 loop reads CASSLEVQETQYF. CDR3 in DNA: TGTGCCAGCAGCTTAGAGGTTCAAGAGACCCAGTACTTC.

This sequence joins TRBV5-1 and TRBJ1-2, with TRBD1 matching 9 bases. CDR1 SGHRS and CDR2 YFSETQ come from the germline V gene. Unmatched junction bases numbered 10, after V lost 3 bases and J lost 4 bases. The CDR3 runs 16 residues. The CDR3 sequence is CASSSSGTGRIYGYTF. The CDR3 DNA follows: TGCGCCAGCAGCTCCTCCGGGACAGGGAGAATCTATGGCTACACCTTC. Combining the CDR3 with reference TRBV5-1 and TRBJ1-2 gives the whole variable domain KAGVTQTPRYLIKTRGQQVTLSCSPISGHRSVSWYQQTPGQGLQFLFEYFSETQRNKGNFPGRFSGRQFSNSRSEMNVSTLELGDSALYLCASSSSGTGRIYGYTFGSGTRLTVV.

The genes are TRBV2 and TRBJ2-7; D may be TRBD1 (6 bases). Germline loops: CDR1 SNHLY, CDR2 FYNNEI. CDR3 length equals 12 residues. The V end was cut by 6 bases, the J end by 6 bases, with 12 bases between. This CDR3 reads CASRQGSGEQYF. CDR3 coding DNA: TGTGCCAGCAGACAGGGATCAGGCGAGCAGTACTTC.

This clone showed up just a few times. This sequence joins TRBV6-5 and TRBJ1-5; the match to TRBD1 covers 10 bases. The germline V gene has CDR1 MNHEY and CDR2 SVGAGI. With 8 bases clipped from V and 0 bases from J, the junction kept 1 base outside the gene matches. This CDR3 region has 14 residues. For the CDR3, the DNA is TGTGCCAGCGACAGGGGGCTTAGCAATCAGCCCCAGCATTTT. Translating gives CASDRGLSNQPQHF.

This sequence joins TRBV6-4 and TRBJ1-1, with D maybe TRBD1 (6 bases). This CDR3 spans 14 amino acids. V was trimmed by 9 bases and J by 1 base, leaving 15 bases between them. Germline V gene sequence: CDR1 MRHNA, CDR2 SNTAGT. The CDR3 sequence is CASKPGHANTEAFF. CDR3 nucleotides: TGTGCCAGTAAACCGGGACACGCGAACACTGAAGCTTTCTTT.

This clone was counted between two and nine times. The chain has TRBV11-2 and TRBJ2-7; D not resolved. Germline CDR1 and CDR2: SGHAT and FQNNGV. With 5 bases removed from V and 3 bases from J, the gap between germline ends came to 23 bases. The CDR3 covers 17 residues. The CDR3 here is CASSKLAPIIQGYEQYF. CDR3 DNA sequence: TGTGCCAGCAGCAAACTCGCCCCTATCATTCAAGGCTACGAGCAGTACTTC. The full variable domain, completed using reference TRBV11-2 and TRBJ2-7, is EAGVAQSPRYKIIEKRQSVAFWCNPISGHATLYWYQQILGQGPKLLIQFQNNGVVDDSQLPKDRFSAERLKGVDSTLKIQPAKLEDSAVYLCASSKLAPIIQGYEQYFGPGTRLTVT.

This sequence joins TRBV2 and TRBJ1-5; possible D gene TRBD1, 5 bases. The germline gives CDR1 SNHLY, CDR2 FYNNEI. The V end lost 3 bases, the J end lost 5 bases, and 11 bases lay between the germline ends. The CDR3 length is 14 residues. The CDR3 sequence: CASSEREGHQPQHF. CDR3 sequence (DNA): TGTGCCAGCAGTGAGAGGGAGGGGCATCAGCCCCAGCATTTT.

V and J are TRBV29-1 and TRBJ2-7, with TRBD1 matching 7 bases. V dropped 5 bases and J dropped 2; count of bases not matched to a gene: 9. Germline V CDR1 and CDR2: SQVTM, ANQGSEA. The CDR3 sequence is 14 residues long. The CDR3 nucleotides are TGCAGCGTTCCAACCGGGACAGCTCCCTACGAGCAGTACTTC. Its protein is CSVPTGTAPYEQYF.

The chain employs TRBV3-1 (or the pseudogene TRBV3-2) and TRBJ2-2; no definite D call. Germline V gene data show CDR1 as LGHDT and CDR2 as YNNKEL (reference sequence). The ends were cut back, 3 bases at V and 5 bases at J, with 7 bases in the middle. The CDR3 is made up of 13 amino acids. This chain's CDR3 is CASSQLGTGELFF. DNA of the CDR3: TGTGCCAGCAGCCAGTTGGGGACCGGGGAGCTGTTTTTT.

In its sample, this clone was seen a few times. The genes are TRBV20-1 and TRBJ1-4; D may be TRBD1 (5 bases). Germline V gives CDR1 DFQATT, CDR2 SNEGSKA (reference sequence). Trimming cost V 3 bases and J 7 bases, with 18 bases left between them. The CDR3 is 15 amino acids. The CDR3 DNA sequence: TGCAGTGCTAGTGGGGGGGGAGGGATTTTTGAAAAACTGTTTTTT. This codes for CSASGGGGIFEKLFF.

In DNA, the CDR3 is TGTGCCAGCAGCGTACTAGCGGGAGATACGCAGTATTTT. This sequence encodes CASSVLAGDTQYF. The chain couples TRBV9 to TRBJ2-3, with TRBD2 matching 8 bases. V lost 1 base and J lost 5; bases outside the gene matches: 0. The CDR3 is made up of 13 amino acids. Germline V CDR1 and CDR2: SGDLS, YYNGEE.

J is TRBJ1-2 and V is TRBV12-3 or TRBV12-4; tentatively, D is TRBD1 (5 bases). V gave up 3 bases and J gave up 6 bases, with 8 bases separating them. The CDR3 spans 12 residues. CDR3: CASSFFRDGYTF. CDR3 in DNA: TGTGCCAGCAGTTTCTTCAGGGATGGCTACACCTTC.

V gene TRBV3-1 (or the pseudogene TRBV3-2) combines with J gene TRBJ1-5, with TRBD1 matching over 8 bases. Unmatched junction bases numbered 7, after V lost 5 bases and J lost 7 bases. From germline, CDR1 is LGHDT and CDR2 YNNKEL (reference sequence). This CDR3 has 14 residues. Here the CDR3 reads CASSSGQGAQPQHF. CDR3 DNA: TGTGCCAGCAGCTCAGGACAGGGAGCACAGCCCCAGCATTTT.

CDR3 DNA: TGCAGCGTACAACAGGGGACGGGAAACACCATATATTTT. It is translated as CSVQQGTGNTIYF. V and J are TRBV29-1 and TRBJ1-3; 7 bases map to TRBD1. Looked up from germline, CDR1 is SQVTM and CDR2 is ANQGSEA. Trimming took 6 bases from V and 4 from J; bases not matched to a gene: 6. The CDR3 has 13 residues.

This rearrangement joins TRBV10-2 to TRBJ1-6; 7 positions agree with TRBD1. The germline gives CDR1 WSHSY, CDR2 SAAADI. The CDR3 contains 15 residues. V lost 6 bases to trimming and J lost 7 bases; unmatched junction nucleotides: 9. The CDR3 spells CASRGTVAPNSPLHF. DNA for the CDR3: TGCGCCAGCAGAGGGACAGTGGCCCCCAATTCACCCCTCCACTTT.